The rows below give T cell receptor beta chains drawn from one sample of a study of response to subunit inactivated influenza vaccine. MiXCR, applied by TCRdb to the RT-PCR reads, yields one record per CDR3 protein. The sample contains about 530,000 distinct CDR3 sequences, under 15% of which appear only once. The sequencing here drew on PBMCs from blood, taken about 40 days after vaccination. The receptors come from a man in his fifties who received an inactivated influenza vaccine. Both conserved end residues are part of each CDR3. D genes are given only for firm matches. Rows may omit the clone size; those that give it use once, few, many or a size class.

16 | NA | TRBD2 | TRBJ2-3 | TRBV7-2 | CASSLAGGGNTDTQYF | TGTGCCAGCAGCTTAGCGGGCGGGGGGAACACAGATACGCAGTATTTT
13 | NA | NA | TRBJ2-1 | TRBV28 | CASTSFAGTQQFF | TGTGCCAGCACCTCCTTCGCCGGGACCCAGCAGTTCTTC
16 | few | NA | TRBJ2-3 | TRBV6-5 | CASSYLPGQRADTQYF | TGTGCCAGCAGTTACTTACCGGGACAGCGGGCAGATACGCAGTATTTT
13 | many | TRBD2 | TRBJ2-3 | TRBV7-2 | CASSWTSSDTQYF | TGTGCCAGCAGCTGGACTAGCTCTGATACGCAGTATTTT
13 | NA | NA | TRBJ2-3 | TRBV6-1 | CASSLRGRRPQYF | TGTGCCAGCAGTCTCCGAGGCAGGAGGCCGCAGTATTTT
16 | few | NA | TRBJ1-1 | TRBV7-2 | CASTTGRADLNTEAFF | TGTGCCAGCACCACGGGGAGGGCAGACCTTAACACTGAAGCTTTCTTT
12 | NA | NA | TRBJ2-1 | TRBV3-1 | CASSQVIGEQFF | TGTGCCAGCAGCCAAGTCATTGGTGAGCAGTTCTTC
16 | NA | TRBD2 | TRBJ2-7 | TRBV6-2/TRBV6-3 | CASSYLSGGPAYEQYF | TGTGCCAGCAGTTATCTTAGCGGGGGACCCGCCTACGAGCAGTACTTC
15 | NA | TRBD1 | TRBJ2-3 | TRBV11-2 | CASSRTGGITDTQYF | TGTGCCAGCAGCCGCACAGGGGGGATCACAGATACGCAGTATTTT
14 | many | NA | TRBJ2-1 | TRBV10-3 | CAISITDAGGEQFF | TGTGCCATCAGCATAACCGACGCGGGCGGTGAGCAGTTCTTC
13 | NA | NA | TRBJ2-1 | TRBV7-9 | CASSLRGSREQFF | TGTGCCAGCAGCTTACGAGGGTCCCGGGAGCAGTTCTTC
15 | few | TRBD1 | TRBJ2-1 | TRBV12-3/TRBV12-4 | CASSLGTGGWYEQFF | TGTGCCAGCAGTTTAGGGACAGGGGGCTGGTATGAGCAGTTCTTC
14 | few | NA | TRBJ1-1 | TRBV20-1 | CSASPGAVNTEAFF | TGCAGTGCTAGCCCAGGGGCGGTCAACACTGAAGCTTTCTTT
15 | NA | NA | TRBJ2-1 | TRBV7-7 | CASSIGRSSYNEQFF | TGTGCCAGCAGCATCGGGCGTAGCTCCTACAATGAGCAGTTCTTC
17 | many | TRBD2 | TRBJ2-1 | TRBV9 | CASSVSPSGRAINEQFF | TGTGCCAGCAGCGTGAGCCCGAGCGGGAGGGCCATAAATGAGCAGTTCTTC
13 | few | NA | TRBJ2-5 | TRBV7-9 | CASSPWNQETQYF | TGTGCCAGCAGCCCCTGGAACCAAGAGACCCAGTACTTC
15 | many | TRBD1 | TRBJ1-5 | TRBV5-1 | CASSQGQGSNQPQHF | TGCGCCAGCAGCCAGGGACAGGGGAGCAATCAGCCCCAGCATTTT
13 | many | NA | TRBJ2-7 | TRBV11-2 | CASSLTDVYEQYF | TGTGCCAGCAGCTTAACTGATGTCTACGAGCAGTACTTC
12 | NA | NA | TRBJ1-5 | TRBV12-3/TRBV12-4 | CASSSPRGPQHF | TGTGCCAGCAGTTCTCCGAGGGGGCCCCAGCATTTT
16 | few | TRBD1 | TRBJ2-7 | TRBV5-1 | CASSWRGQGYSYEQYF | TGCGCCAGCAGCTGGAGGGGACAGGGGTACTCCTACGAGCAGTACTTC
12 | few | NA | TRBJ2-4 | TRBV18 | CASSPWGNIQYF | TGTGCCAGCTCACCATGGGGAAACATTCAGTACTTC
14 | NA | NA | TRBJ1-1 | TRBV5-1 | CASSLVGPTTEAFF | TGCGCCAGCAGCTTGGTGGGGCCAACAACTGAAGCTTTCTTT
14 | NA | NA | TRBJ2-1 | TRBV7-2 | CASREPGRGNEQFF | TGTGCCAGCAGAGAGCCGGGTCGGGGGAATGAGCAGTTCTTC
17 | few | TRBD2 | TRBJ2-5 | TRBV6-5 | CASSYHLRTSGRVNQYF | TGTGCCAGCAGTTACCACCTAAGAACTAGCGGGAGGGTAAACCAGTACTTC
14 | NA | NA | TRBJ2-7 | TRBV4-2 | CASSQDTENYEQYF | TGTGCCAGCAGCCAAGATACAGAGAACTACGAGCAGTACTTC
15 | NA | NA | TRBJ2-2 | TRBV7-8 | CASSQPYFGTGELFF | TGTGCCAGCAGCCAACCATACTTCGGCACCGGGGAGCTGTTTTTT
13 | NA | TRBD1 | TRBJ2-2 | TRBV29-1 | CSAGTGDAGELFF | TGCAGCGCAGGGACAGGGGACGCCGGGGAGCTGTTTTTT
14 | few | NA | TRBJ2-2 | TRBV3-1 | CASSQVSGSGELFF | TGTGCCAGCAGCCAAGTCTCAGGGTCCGGGGAGCTGTTTTTT
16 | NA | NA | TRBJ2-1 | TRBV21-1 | CASSKARFVKADEQFF | TGTGCCAGCAGCAAAGCAAGGTTTGTAAAGGCGGATGAGCAGTTCTTC
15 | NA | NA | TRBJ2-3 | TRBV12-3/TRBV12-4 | CASSLGRQSTDTQYF | TGTGCCAGCAGTTTAGGGCGGCAGAGCACAGATACGCAGTATTTT
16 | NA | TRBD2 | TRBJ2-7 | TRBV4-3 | CASSQDYRGGTYEQYF | TGCGCCAGCAGCCAAGATTATCGGGGGGGAACCTACGAGCAGTACTTC
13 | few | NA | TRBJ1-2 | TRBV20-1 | CSAREWGAWGYTF | TGCAGTGCTAGAGAATGGGGGGCGTGGGGCTACACCTTC
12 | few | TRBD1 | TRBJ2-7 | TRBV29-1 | CSGGQGTYEQYF | TGCAGCGGGGGACAGGGCACCTACGAGCAGTACTTC
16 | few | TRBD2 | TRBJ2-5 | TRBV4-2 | CASSRGLAGGQETQYF | TGTGCCAGCAGCCGAGGACTAGCGGGGGGGCAAGAGACCCAGTACTTC
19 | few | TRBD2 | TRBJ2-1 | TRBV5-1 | CASSSGRLAGGNSYNEQFF | TGCGCCAGCAGCTCCGGTCGGCTAGCGGGGGGGAACTCCTACAATGAGCAGTTCTTC
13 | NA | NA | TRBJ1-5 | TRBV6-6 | CATGEWSNQPQHF | TGTGCCACTGGAGAATGGAGCAATCAGCCCCAGCATTTT
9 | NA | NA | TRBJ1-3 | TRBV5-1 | CASSLAGCF | TGCGCCAGCAGCTTGGCCGGCTGTTTT